These 22 T cell receptor beta chains share one sample of origin, sequenced in a study of immune evolution from preneoplasia to lung adenocarcinoma. The method was immunoSEQ multiplex PCR; TCRdb's version includes in-frame clones alone and lacks a portion of them. Of approximately 8,000 clones listed, roughly 78% are singletons. Sequenced input: FFPE adjacent normal lung tissue. These TCRs come from a person between 65 and 79 years old with lung adenocarcinoma.

J is TRBJ2-7 and V is TRBV6-5; D may be TRBD2 (6 bases). Germline assignment: CDR1 MNHEY and CDR2 SVGAGI. The germline V and J ends were trimmed by 5 bases and 1 base, with 15 bases remaining between them. This CDR3 comprises 15 residues. CDR3 nucleotide sequence: TGTGCCAGCAGTCCACCGGGACTCCCGTCCTACGAGCAGTACTTC. It is translated as CASSPPGLPSYEQYF.

This clone turned up a few times. The DNA for the CDR3 is TGTGCCAGCAGCAGTCTGGGGATGGGCACTGAAGCTTTCTTT. This translates into CASSSLGMGTEAFF. The rearrangement links TRBV2 to TRBJ1-1; D is ambiguous. Between the trimmed V and J ends, which lost 6 bases and 4 bases, there was a span of 15 bases. The CDR3 has 14 residues. CDR1 SNHLY and CDR2 FYNNEI come from the germline V gene. The full variable domain, in which reference TRBV2 and TRBJ1-1 provide the parts outside the CDR3, is EPEVTQTPSHQVTQMGQEVILRCVPISNHLYFYWYRQILGQKVEFLVSFYNNEISEKSEIFDDQFSVERPDGSNFTLKIRSTKLEDSAMYFCASSSLGMGTEAFFGQGTRLTVV.

This clone turned up a few times. The chain recombines TRBV30 with TRBJ2-2; the D gene is possibly TRBD2 (7 bases). Trimming shortened V by 4 bases and J by 6 bases, and 12 bases separated the two germline ends. Germline V gene sequence: CDR1 GTSNPN, CDR2 SVGIG (reference sequence). This CDR3 comprises 13 residues. In DNA form, the CDR3 reads TGTGCCTGGAATAAAGGGGGGGCCGGGGAGCTGTTTTTT. Translation gives CAWNKGGAGELFF.

The rearrangement joins TRBV4-1 to TRBJ2-1; possibly TRBD2 for D (5 bases). CDR1 and CDR2 from the germline V gene are MGHRA and YSYEKL. The CDR3 runs 14 residues. V was trimmed by 2 bases and J by 5 bases, leaving 10 bases between them. The CDR3 DNA follows: TGCGCCAGCAGCCAACCTCTCGGGGACAATGAGCAGTTCTTC. Its protein is CASSQPLGDNEQFF.

The chain couples TRBV28 to TRBJ2-7; D is undetermined. The V and J ends lost 3 bases and 5 bases respectively, with 2 bases between them. The CDR3 runs to 10 residues. The germline gives CDR1 MDHEN, CDR2 SYDVKM. In nucleotides, the CDR3 is TGTGCCAGCAGTTTGAACGAGCAGTACTTC. Amino acids: CASSLNEQYF.

The V and J genes are TRBV2 and TRBJ2-1; 7 positions match TRBD2. The CDR3 spans 14 residues. Germline loops: CDR1 SNHLY, CDR2 FYNNEI. Germline trimming cut 10 bases from V and 4 bases from J; bases unmatched to any gene: 10. The CDR3 region has the DNA TGTGCCACTGCCCCACGGGAGGTGTACAATGAGCAGTTCTTC. It yields the protein CATAPREVYNEQFF. The full variable domain, with the rest looked up from reference TRBV2 and TRBJ2-1, is EPEVTQTPSHQVTQMGQEVILRCVPISNHLYFYWYRQILGQKVEFLVSFYNNEISEKSEIFDDQFSVERPDGSNFTLKIRSTKLEDSAMYFCATAPREVYNEQFFGPGTRLTVL.

The chain carries TRBV21-1 and TRBJ2-7. TRBV21-1 is noted as a pseudogene. The CDR3 runs to 21 residues. The CDR3 is CASSQRAPGTDIEPLEHEQYF. CDR3 in DNA: TGTGCCAGCAGCCAACGGGCCCCCGGGACGGACATCGAACCCTTGGAACACGAGCAGTACTTC.

This clone is deemed medium-sized (0.01 to 0.1%). The genes are TRBV19 and TRBJ1-1; 7 bases match TRBD1. The germline gives CDR1 LNHDA, CDR2 SQIVND (reference sequence). V shed 5 bases, J shed 12 bases, and the junction held 12 bases outside the gene matches. The CDR3 loop spans 13 amino acids. Here the CDR3 reads CASSAPDGTDPFF. In nucleotides, the CDR3 is TGTGCCAGTAGTGCCCCGGACGGGACAGATCCTTTCTTT.

The chain carries TRBV4-1 and TRBJ1-6; D call uncertain. Germline CDR1 reads MGHRA; CDR2 reads YSYEKL. Deletions cut 0 bases from V and 6 bases from J, with 18 bases between. The CDR3 runs to 18 residues. DNA of the CDR3: TGCGCCAGCAGCCAAGATTTGAGCGGGTGGGTCACTAATTCACCCCTCCACTTT. Protein product: CASSQDLSGWVTNSPLHF.

The chain joins TRBV7-9 to TRBJ2-2; 8 bases line up with TRBD1. With V trimmed by 5 bases and J by 1 base, 0 bases remained unmatched. This CDR3 comprises 14 residues. CDR1 is SEHNR and CDR2 is FQNEAQ in the germline V gene (reference sequence). The CDR3 region is CASSGTGNTGELFF. In DNA form, the CDR3 reads TGTGCCAGCAGCGGGACAGGGAACACCGGGGAGCTGTTTTTT.

This chain links TRBV4-1 with TRBJ2-2; 12 bases line up with TRBD2. Trimming removed 1 base from V and 7 bases from J; junction bases left unmatched: 16. Germline V gene sequence: CDR1 MGHRA, CDR2 YSYEKL. The CDR3 has 20 amino acids. For the CDR3, the DNA is TGCGCCAGCAGCCAAGTGGCCCTCCTAGCGGGGGGGAATAAGGACGGGGAGCTGTTTTTT. It is translated as CASSQVALLAGGNKDGELFF.

This chain uses TRBV7-2 with TRBJ1-4, with TRBD1 as a possible D gene (5 bases). The CDR3 covers 13 residues. V dropped 1 base and J dropped 7 bases, with 7 bases sitting between them. Per germline, CDR1 SGHTA and CDR2 FQGNSA. CDR3 sequence reads: CASSLGQTEKLFF. The CDR3 nucleotides are TGTGCCAGCAGCTTAGGACAGACTGAAAAACTGTTTTTT.

This clone was detected once. This rearrangement joins TRBV7-2 to TRBJ1-1; D not certain. The CDR3 is 13 amino acids. The V and J ends lost 5 bases and 1 base respectively, with 8 bases between them. Looked up from germline, CDR1 is SGHTA and CDR2 is FQGNSA. CDR3 sequence: CASSKQQNTEAFF. The CDR3 DNA sequence: TGTGCCAGCAGCAAACAGCAGAACACTGAAGCTTTCTTT.

The chain employs TRBV10-2 and TRBJ2-1, with D perhaps given as TRBD1 or TRBD2 (6 bases each). V lost 7 bases to trimming and J lost 6 bases, with 19 bases between them. The CDR3 covers 15 residues. Germline values: CDR1 WSHSY, CDR2 SAAADI. The CDR3 coding sequence is TGCGCCAGCACCGAGGGGGGCGGCCGGTCCAATGAGCAGTTCTTC. Its translation is CASTEGGGRSNEQFF.

This chain uses TRBV30 with TRBJ2-5, with D maybe TRBD2 (6 bases). The CDR3 sequence is 14 residues long. Germline V lookup: CDR1 GTSNPN, CDR2 SVGIG (reference sequence). Trimming stripped 1 base from V and 5 bases from J, with 14 bases between. As DNA, the CDR3 is TGTGCCTGGAGTGGCCTAGGAGGGCTCGAGACCCAGTACTTC. Residues: CAWSGLGGLETQYF.

This clone is a singleton in its sample. This chain uses TRBV4-1 with TRBJ1-1; unclear D gene. The germline V and J ends were trimmed by 2 bases and 11 bases, with 15 bases remaining between them. The CDR3 extends over 13 amino acids. In germline, CDR1 is MGHRA, CDR2 YSYEKL. In DNA form, the CDR3 reads TGCGCCAGCAGCCAAAAGGAATCCTCGGTGGCTTTCTTT. Encoded protein: CASSQKESSVAFF.

The chain combines TRBV11-2 with TRBJ2-7; D is undetermined. The CDR3 covers 14 residues. Trimming shortened V by 4 bases and J by 3 bases, and 13 bases separated the two germline ends. CDR1 and CDR2 from the germline V gene are SGHAT and FQNNGV. The CDR3 reads CASSSQVSFYEQYF. CDR3 nucleotide sequence: TGTGCCAGCAGCTCCCAAGTTAGCTTCTACGAGCAGTACTTC.

The rearrangement joins TRBV7-9 to TRBJ1-1; D unclear. V lost 1 base and J 1 base, leaving 7 bases between the germline ends. CDR3 length: 14 amino acids. Germline V gives CDR1 SEHNR, CDR2 FQNEAQ (reference sequence). The CDR3 sequence: CASSLVGKNTEAFF. The CDR3 DNA reads TGTGCCAGCAGCTTAGTGGGAAAGAACACTGAAGCTTTCTTT.

This chain uses TRBV7-2 with TRBJ2-7; weak D call: TRBD2 (6 bases). V lost 0 bases and J 3 bases, leaving 9 bases between the germline ends. In germline, CDR1 is SGHTA, CDR2 FQGNSA. CDR3 size: 14 residues. CDR3 region: CASSLAGGRYEQYF. The CDR3 region has the DNA TGTGCCAGCAGCTTAGCGGGGGGTCGCTACGAGCAGTACTTC.

This chain links TRBV9 with TRBJ2-1, with TRBD1 identical over 8 bases. Germline trimming cut 0 bases from V and 10 bases from J; bases unmatched to any gene: 6. Looked up from germline, CDR1 is SGDLS and CDR2 is YYNGEE. The CDR3 totals 14 residues. Here the CDR3 reads CASSVDGRGREQFF. The CDR3 bases are TGTGCCAGCAGCGTAGATGGCAGGGGGCGAGAGCAGTTCTTC.

V gene TRBV19 combines with J gene TRBJ2-3; 12 bases align to TRBD2. The length of the CDR3 is 16 residues. V shed 5 bases, J shed 2 bases, and the junction held 5 bases outside the gene matches. CDR1 LNHDA and CDR2 SQIVND come from the germline V gene (reference sequence). For the CDR3, the DNA is TGTGCCAGTAGTTCCGGACTAGCGGGGACCACAGATACGCAGTATTTT. Encoded protein: CASSSGLAGTTDTQYF.

This sequence joins TRBV9 and TRBJ2-1; the match to TRBD2 covers 9 bases. The CDR3 sequence is 15 residues long. Looked up from germline, CDR1 is SGDLS and CDR2 is YYNGEE. Losses at the gene ends were 0 bases for V and 9 bases for J; bases not matched to a gene: 7. DNA of the CDR3: TGTGCCAGCAGCGTAGGGAGTAGCGGGAGTGGTGAGCAGTTCTTC. Translating gives CASSVGSSGSGEQFF. Full variable domain (rest looked up from reference TRBV9 and TRBJ2-1): DSGVTQTPKHLITATGQRVTLRCSPRSGDLSVYWYQQSLDQGLQFLIQYYNGEERAKGNILERFSAQQFPDLHSELNLSSLELGDSALYFCASSVGSSGSGEQFFGPGTRLTVL.